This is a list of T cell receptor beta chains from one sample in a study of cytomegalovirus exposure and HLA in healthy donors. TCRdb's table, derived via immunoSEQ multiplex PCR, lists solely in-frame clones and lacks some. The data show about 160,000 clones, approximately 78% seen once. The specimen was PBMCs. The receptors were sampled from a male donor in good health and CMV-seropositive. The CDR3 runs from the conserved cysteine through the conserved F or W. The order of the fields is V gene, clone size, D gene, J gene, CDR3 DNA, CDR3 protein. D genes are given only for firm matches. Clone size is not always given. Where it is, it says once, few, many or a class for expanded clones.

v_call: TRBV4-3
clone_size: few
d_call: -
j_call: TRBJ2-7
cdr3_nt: TGCGCCAGCAGCCAAGATGAGGCGGGGGCGCGTCCCGAGCAGTACTTC
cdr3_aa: CASSQDEAGARPEQYF

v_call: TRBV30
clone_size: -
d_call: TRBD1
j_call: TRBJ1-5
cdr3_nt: TGTGCCTGGCAGCCTCAGGGGGCGCGGTATCAGCCCCAGCATTTT
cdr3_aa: CAWQPQGARYQPQHF

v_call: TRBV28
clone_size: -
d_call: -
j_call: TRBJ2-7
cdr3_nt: TGTGCCAGCAGTTTGATGAGCGGGCACTACGAGCAGTACTTC
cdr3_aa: CASSLMSGHYEQYF

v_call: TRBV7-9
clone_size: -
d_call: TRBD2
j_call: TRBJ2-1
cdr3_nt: TGTGCCAGCAGCTTAGCAGGGGGACTAGCGGGAGGGCGTGAGCAGTTCTTC
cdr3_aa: CASSLAGGLAGGREQFF

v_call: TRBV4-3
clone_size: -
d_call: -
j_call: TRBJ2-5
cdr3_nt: TGCGCCAGCAGCCAAGCAAATGAAGAGACCCAGTACTTC
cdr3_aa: CASSQANEETQYF

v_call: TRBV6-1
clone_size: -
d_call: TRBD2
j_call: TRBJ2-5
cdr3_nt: TGTGCCAGCAGTGTGGGACTAGCGGGGGGATCCCAAGAGACCCAGTACTTC
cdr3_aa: CASSVGLAGGSQETQYF

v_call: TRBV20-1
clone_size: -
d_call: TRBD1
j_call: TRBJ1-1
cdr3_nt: TGCAGTGCTGTGACAGGGATTGAAGCTTTCTTT
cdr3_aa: CSAVTGIEAFF

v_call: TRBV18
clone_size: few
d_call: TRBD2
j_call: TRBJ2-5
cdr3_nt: TGTGCCAGCTCACCACCGATGACTAGCGGGAGTCGGGAGACCCAGTACTTC
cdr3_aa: CASSPPMTSGSRETQYF

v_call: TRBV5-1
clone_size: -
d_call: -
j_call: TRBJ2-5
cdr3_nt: TGCGCCAGCAGCTTGGCCCAGGCCCTCCAAGAGACCCAGTACTTC
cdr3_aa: CASSLAQALQETQYF

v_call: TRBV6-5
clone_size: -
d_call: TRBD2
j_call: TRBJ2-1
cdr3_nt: TGTGCCAGCAGTTACTCGTCCGGGGGGAACAATGAGCAGTTCTTC
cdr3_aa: CASSYSSGGNNEQFF

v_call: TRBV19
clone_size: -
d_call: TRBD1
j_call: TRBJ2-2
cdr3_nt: TGTGCCAGTCGATTGACAGGGATTAACACCGGGGAGCTGTTTTTT
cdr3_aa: CASRLTGINTGELFF

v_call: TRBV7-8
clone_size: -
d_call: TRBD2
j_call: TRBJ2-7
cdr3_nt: TGTGCCAGCAGCTTAGGATCGGGACTAGACCCCCCCGAGCAGTACTTC
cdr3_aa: CASSLGSGLDPPEQYF

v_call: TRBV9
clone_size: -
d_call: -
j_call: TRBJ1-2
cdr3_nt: TGTGCCAGCAGCGCGACAGTTGGCTACACCTTC
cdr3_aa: CASSATVGYTF

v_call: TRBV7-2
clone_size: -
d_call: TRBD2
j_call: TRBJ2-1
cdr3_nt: TGTGCCAGCAGCTTGGCTAGCGGGGCTTACAATGAGCAGTTCTTC
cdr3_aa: CASSLASGAYNEQFF

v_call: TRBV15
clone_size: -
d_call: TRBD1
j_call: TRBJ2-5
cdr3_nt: TGTGCCACCAGCAGAAAGACAGGGAAGCAGGAGACCCAGTACTTC
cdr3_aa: CATSRKTGKQETQYF

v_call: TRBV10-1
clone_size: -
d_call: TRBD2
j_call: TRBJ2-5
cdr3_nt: TGCGCCAGCAGTGAAGCGCGGGAGAGAACAGAGACCCAGTACTTC
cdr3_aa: CASSEARERTETQYF

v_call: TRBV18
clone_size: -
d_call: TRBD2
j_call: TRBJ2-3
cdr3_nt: TGTGCCAGCTCACGGGGACTAGACATAGATACGCAGTATTTT
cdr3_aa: CASSRGLDIDTQYF

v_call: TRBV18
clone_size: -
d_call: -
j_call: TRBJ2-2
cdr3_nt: TGTGCCAGCTCACCCAGGACAGGCGGGGACACCGGGGAGCTGTTTTTT
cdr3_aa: CASSPRTGGDTGELFF

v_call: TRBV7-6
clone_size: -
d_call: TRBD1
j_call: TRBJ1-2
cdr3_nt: TGTGCCAGCAGTCCTACCGTAGACAGGGAGAATGGCTACACCTTC
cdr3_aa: CASSPTVDRENGYTF

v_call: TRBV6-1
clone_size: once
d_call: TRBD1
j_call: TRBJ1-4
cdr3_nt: TGTGCCAGCAGTGGTGACAGGGGTCAAGGTGAAAAACTGTTTTTT
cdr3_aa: CASSGDRGQGEKLFF

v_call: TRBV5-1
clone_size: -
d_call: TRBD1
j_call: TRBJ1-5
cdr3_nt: TGCGCCAGCAGCTCGACGGGACAGCCCCATGAGCCCCAGCATTTT
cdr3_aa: CASSSTGQPHEPQHF

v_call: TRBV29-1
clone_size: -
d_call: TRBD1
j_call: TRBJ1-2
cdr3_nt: TGCAGCGTCGCTGACAGGGAAGGGAACTATGGCTACACCTTC
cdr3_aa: CSVADREGNYGYTF

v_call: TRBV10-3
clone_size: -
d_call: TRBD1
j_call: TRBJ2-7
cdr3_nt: TGTGCCATCAGTCCGGACAGGGGCGAGCAGTACTTC
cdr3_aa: CAISPDRGEQYF

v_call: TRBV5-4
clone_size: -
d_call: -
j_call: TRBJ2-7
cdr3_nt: TGTGCCAGCAGCTTGGACGCGCTCGAGCAGTACTTC
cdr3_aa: CASSLDALEQYF

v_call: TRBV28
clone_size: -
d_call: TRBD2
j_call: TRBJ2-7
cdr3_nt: TGTGCCAGCAGTTTATTAGCTAGCGGGAGTGCAAACGAGCAGTACTTC
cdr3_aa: CASSLLASGSANEQYF

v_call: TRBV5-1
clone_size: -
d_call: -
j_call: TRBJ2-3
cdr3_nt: TGCGCCAGCAGCTTGGCCCGGTATACGCAGTATTTT
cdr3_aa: CASSLARYTQYF

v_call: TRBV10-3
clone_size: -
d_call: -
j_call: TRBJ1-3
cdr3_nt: TGTGCCATCAACTCGAAGGCGGAGAGCTCTGGAAACACCATATATTTT
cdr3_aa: CAINSKAESSGNTIYF

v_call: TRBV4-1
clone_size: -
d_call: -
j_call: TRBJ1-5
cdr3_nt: TGCGCCAGCAGCCACCCAGCGGGAGGAGATAGCAATCAGCCCCAGCATTTT
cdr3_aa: CASSHPAGGDSNQPQHF

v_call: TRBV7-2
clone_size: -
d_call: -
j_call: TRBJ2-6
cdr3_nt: TGTGCCAGCAGCTCAACATTCTCTGGGGCCAACGTCCTGACTTTC
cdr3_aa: CASSSTFSGANVLTF

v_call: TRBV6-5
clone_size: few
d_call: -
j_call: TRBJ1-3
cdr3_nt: TGTGCCACCGAGAGCTCTGGAAACACCATATATTTT
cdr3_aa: CATESSGNTIYF

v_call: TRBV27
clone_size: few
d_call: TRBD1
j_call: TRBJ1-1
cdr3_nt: TGTGCCAGCAGTTATACAGGGGATACTGAAGCTTTCTTT
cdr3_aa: CASSYTGDTEAFF

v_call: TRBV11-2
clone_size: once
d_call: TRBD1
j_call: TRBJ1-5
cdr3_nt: TGTGCCAGCAGCCAGGGACAGGGTGGCAATCAGCCCCAGCATTTT
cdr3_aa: CASSQGQGGNQPQHF

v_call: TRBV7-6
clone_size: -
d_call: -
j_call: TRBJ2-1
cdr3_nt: TGTGCCAGCAGCTTAGCGGTTAGGGGCAATGAGCAGTTCTTC
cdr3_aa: CASSLAVRGNEQFF

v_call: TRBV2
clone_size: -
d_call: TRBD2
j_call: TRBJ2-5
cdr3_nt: TGTGCCAGCCTAACTGCTGGGCTAGCGGGGATTAAAGAGATCCAGTACTTC
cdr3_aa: CASLTAGLAGIKEIQYF

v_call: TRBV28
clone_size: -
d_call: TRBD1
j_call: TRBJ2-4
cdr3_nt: TGTGCCAGCACCGGTTGGACAGGGGGCCTCGCCAAAAACAGTCAGTACTTC
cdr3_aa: CASTGWTGGLAKNSQYF

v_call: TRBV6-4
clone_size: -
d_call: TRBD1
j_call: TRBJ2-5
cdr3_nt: TGTGCCAGCAGTGACTCGACAGGGGGTCAAGAGACCCAGTACTTC
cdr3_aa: CASSDSTGGQETQYF

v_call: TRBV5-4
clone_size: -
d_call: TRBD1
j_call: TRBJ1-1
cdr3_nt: TGTGCCAGCAGCCCCGGCGGGACAGGCGCCAACACTGAAGCTTTCTTT
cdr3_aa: CASSPGGTGANTEAFF

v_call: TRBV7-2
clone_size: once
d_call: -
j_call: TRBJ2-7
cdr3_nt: TGTGCCAGCAGCTTAGTGGGGACAAAGAGCTACGAGCAGTACTTC
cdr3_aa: CASSLVGTKSYEQYF

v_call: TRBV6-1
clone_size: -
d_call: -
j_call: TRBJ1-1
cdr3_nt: TGTGCCAGCATAACAGGGCTGGGTGGCACTGAAGCTTTCTTT
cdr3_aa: CASITGLGGTEAFF

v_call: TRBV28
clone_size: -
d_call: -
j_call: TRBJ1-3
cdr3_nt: TGTGCCAGCAGCCACATCACCCAGAACTCTGGAAACACCATATATTTT
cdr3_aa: CASSHITQNSGNTIYF

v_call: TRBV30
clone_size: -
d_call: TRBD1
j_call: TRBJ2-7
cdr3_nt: TGTGCCTGGGGGGCCGGGACAGGGTACGAGCAGTACTTC
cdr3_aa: CAWGAGTGYEQYF

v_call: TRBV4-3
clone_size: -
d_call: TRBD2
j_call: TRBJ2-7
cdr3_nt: TGCGCCAGCAGCCAAGACTCGGACGGGAGGGGCCACGAGCAGTACTTC
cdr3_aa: CASSQDSDGRGHEQYF

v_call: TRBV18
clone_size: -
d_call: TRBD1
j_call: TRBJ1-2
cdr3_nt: TGTGCCAGCTCACCCGGGACAGTTCGAGGCTACACCTTC
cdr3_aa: CASSPGTVRGYTF

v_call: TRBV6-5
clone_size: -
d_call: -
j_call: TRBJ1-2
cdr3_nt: TGTGCCAGCAGTTCCGGGACTTTGGGCTACACCTTC
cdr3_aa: CASSSGTLGYTF

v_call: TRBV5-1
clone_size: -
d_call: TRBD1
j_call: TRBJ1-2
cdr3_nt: TGCGCCAGCAGCTACCGGGACAGAGTCTATGGCTACACCTTC
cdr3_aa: CASSYRDRVYGYTF

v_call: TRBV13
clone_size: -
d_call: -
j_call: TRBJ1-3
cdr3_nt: TGTGCCAGCAAACAGATGCCTGGAAACACCATATATTTT
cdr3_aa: CASKQMPGNTIYF

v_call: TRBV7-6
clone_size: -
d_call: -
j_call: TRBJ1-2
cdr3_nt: TGTGCCAGCAGCTTAGGAACATCCGCCTCCTATGGCTACACCTTC
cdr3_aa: CASSLGTSASYGYTF

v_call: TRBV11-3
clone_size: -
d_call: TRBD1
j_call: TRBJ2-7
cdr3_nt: TGTGCCAGCAGCTCCGGACAGGGATCGGGGGAGCAGTACTTC
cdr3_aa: CASSSGQGSGEQYF

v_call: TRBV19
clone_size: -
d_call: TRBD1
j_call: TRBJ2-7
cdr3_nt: TGTGCCAGTAGTCAGACAGGGATCGAGCAGTACTTC
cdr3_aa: CASSQTGIEQYF

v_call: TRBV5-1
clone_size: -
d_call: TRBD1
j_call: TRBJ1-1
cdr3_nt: TGCGCCAGCAGCCTAGGACAGGCGTCTATTGAAGCTTTCTTT
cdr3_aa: CASSLGQASIEAFF

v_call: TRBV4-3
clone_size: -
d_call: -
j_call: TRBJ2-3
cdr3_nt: TGCGCCAGCAGCCAAGATTGGGACTCCCATGCGGATACGCAGTATTTT
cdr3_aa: CASSQDWDSHADTQYF

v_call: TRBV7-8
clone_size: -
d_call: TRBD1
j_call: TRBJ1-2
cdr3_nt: TGTGCCAGCAGCCAGGCCGGGACAGACTTTTTCTATGGCTACACCTTC
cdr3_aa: CASSQAGTDFFYGYTF

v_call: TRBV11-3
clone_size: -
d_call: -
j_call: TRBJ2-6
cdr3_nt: TGTGCCAGCAGCCCGAGGACAGAAACTGGGGCCAACGTCCTGACTTTC
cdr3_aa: CASSPRTETGANVLTF

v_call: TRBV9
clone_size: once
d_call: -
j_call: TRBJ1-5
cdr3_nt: TGTGCCAGCAGCGTCTTTCCCCCCAATCAGCCCCAGCATTTT
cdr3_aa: CASSVFPPNQPQHF

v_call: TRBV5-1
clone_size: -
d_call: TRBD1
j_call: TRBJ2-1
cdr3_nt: TGCGCCAGCAGCTTGGCCGGGGCAGGGGGAAATGAGCAGTTCTTC
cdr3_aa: CASSLAGAGGNEQFF

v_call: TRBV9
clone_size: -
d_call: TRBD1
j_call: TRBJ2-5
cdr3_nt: TGTGCCAGCAGCGGCTACCGGGACAGTAGTCTTGAGACCCAGTACTTC
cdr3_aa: CASSGYRDSSLETQYF

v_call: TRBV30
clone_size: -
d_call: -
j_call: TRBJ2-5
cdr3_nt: TGTGCCTGGAGTAGGTTCGCGGGACTGTACCAAGAGACCCAGTACTTC
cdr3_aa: CAWSRFAGLYQETQYF

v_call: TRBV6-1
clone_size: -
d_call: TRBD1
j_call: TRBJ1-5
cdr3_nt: TGTGCCAGCAGTCCCATCACAGGGGGCAATCAGCCCCAGCATTTT
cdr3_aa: CASSPITGGNQPQHF

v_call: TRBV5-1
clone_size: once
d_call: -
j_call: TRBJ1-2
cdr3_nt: TGCGCCAGCAGTTTGCGGCCAGGGGATCGGTCGTTAGGCTACACCTTC
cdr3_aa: CASSLRPGDRSLGYTF

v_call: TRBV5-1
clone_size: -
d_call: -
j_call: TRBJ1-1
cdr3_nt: TGCGCCAGCACGGCCGGGGTTCGGGGGAACACTGAAGCTTTCTTT
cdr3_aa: CASTAGVRGNTEAFF